Listed below are T cell receptor beta chains from one sample, sequenced in a study of cytomegalovirus exposure and HLA in healthy donors. Here immunoSEQ multiplex PCR was the method, and the copy in TCRdb shows in-frame clones only, minus some. Of more than 90,000 clones listed, approximately 90% were seen once; the top ten hold about 4.2%. Sequencing was performed on PBMCs. The receptors derive from a man between 18 and 29 years old in good health and CMV-seropositive. CDR3s include the opening cysteine and the closing phenylalanine or tryptophan. The D gene is left open where the match is weak. Clone size is shown for a subset of rows, as once, few, many or a class of expanded clone.

CDR3aa,CDR3nt,j_gene,v_gene,d_gene,abundance
CASSSGTGSYEQYF,TGTGCCAGTAGTTCCGGGACAGGGTCCTACGAGCAGTACTTC,TRBJ2-7,TRBV19,TRBD1,.
CASSSQGLTYEQYF,TGTGCCAGCAGCTCTCAGGGTTTAACCTACGAGCAGTACTTC,TRBJ2-7,TRBV7-9,.,.
CASSSDRGYYGYTF,TGTGCCAGTAGTTCGGACAGGGGGTACTATGGCTACACCTTC,TRBJ1-2,TRBV19,TRBD1,.
CASSRPGQLNMNTEAFF,TGTGCCAGCTCACGTCCGGGACAGTTGAACATGAACACTGAAGCTTTCTTT,TRBJ1-1,TRBV18,TRBD1,.
CASSLATGNQPQHF,TGTGCCAGCAGCTTAGCGACGGGTAATCAGCCCCAGCATTTT,TRBJ1-5,TRBV7-2,.,.
CASSETSGGTDTQYF,TGTGCCAGCAGTGAAACCAGCGGGGGAACAGATACGCAGTATTTT,TRBJ2-3,TRBV6-4,TRBD2,.
CAATSGQQETQYF,TGTGCCGCGACCTCGGGACAGCAAGAGACCCAGTACTTC,TRBJ2-5,TRBV10-3,TRBD1,.
CASSKTAGTGKSENEKLFF,TGCGCCAGCAGCAAGACCGCCGGGACAGGGAAAAGTGAAAATGAAAAACTGTTTTTT,TRBJ1-4,TRBV5-1,TRBD1,.
CASSVGGSNQPQHF,TGTGCCAGCAGTGTGGGGGGTAGCAATCAGCCCCAGCATTTT,TRBJ1-5,TRBV6-6,.,.
CASGSLGSYNEQFF,TGCGCCAGCGGCAGCCTAGGCTCCTACAATGAGCAGTTCTTC,TRBJ2-1,TRBV5-1,.,.
CASSPKHTGDTQYF,TGTGCCAGCAGCCCGAAACATACGGGAGATACGCAGTATTTT,TRBJ2-3,TRBV5-5,.,once
CASSHSPRRDPRETQYF,TGCGCCAGCAGCCATTCCCCAAGGAGGGACCCCCGGGAGACCCAGTACTTC,TRBJ2-5,TRBV4-3,.,.
CASSFLPGQGLGDTQYF,TGTGCCAGCAGCTTCCTCCCGGGACAGGGTTTGGGGGATACGCAGTATTTT,TRBJ2-3,TRBV7-9,TRBD1,.
CASSLVEAAEAFF,TGTGCCAGCAGCTTAGTAGAGGCCGCTGAAGCTTTCTTT,TRBJ1-1,TRBV7-9,.,few
CASSLTSGGSYEQYF,TGTGCCAGCAGCCTCACTAGCGGGGGGTCCTACGAGCAGTACTTC,TRBJ2-7,TRBV4-2,TRBD2,.
CASSEGWSSYEQYF,TGTGCCAGTAGTGAAGGATGGAGCTCCTACGAGCAGTACTTC,TRBJ2-7,TRBV19,.,.
CASLGGSSYEQYF,TGTGCCAGCCTGGGAGGGAGCTCCTACGAGCAGTACTTC,TRBJ2-7,TRBV6-5,TRBD2,.
CASSPGQGSSGANVLTF,TGTGCCAGCTCACCCGGACAGGGAAGCTCTGGGGCCAACGTCCTGACTTTC,TRBJ2-6,TRBV18,TRBD1,.
CATRPTDSTAYGYTF,TGTGCCACACGACCCACAGACAGCACAGCCTATGGCTACACCTTC,TRBJ1-2,TRBV28,.,once
CASSYSGGGDYGYTF,TGTGCCAGCAGCTATTCAGGGGGAGGTGACTATGGCTACACCTTC,TRBJ1-2,TRBV5-6,TRBD1,.
CASSPRVSRTDTQYF,TGTGCCAGCAGCCCGCGGGTCTCGCGCACAGATACGCAGTATTTT,TRBJ2-3,TRBV7-2,.,.
CASSTGQETQYF,TGTGCCAGCTCCACAGGCCAAGAGACCCAGTACTTC,TRBJ2-5,TRBV28,.,.
CASSPRKGEGEKLFF,TGTGCCAGCTCACCACGTAAAGGGGAAGGCGAAAAACTGTTTTTT,TRBJ1-4,TRBV18,.,once
CASSQEGGDPNEKLFF,TGCGCCAGCAGCCAAGAGGGAGGGGATCCTAATGAAAAACTGTTTTTT,TRBJ1-4,TRBV4-3,.,.
CASSYFGLAEQFF,TGTGCCAGCAGCTACTTTGGGCTGGCCGAGCAGTTCTTC,TRBJ2-1,TRBV14,.,.
CASSTTSGGLGQFF,TGTGCCAGCAGTACGACTAGCGGGGGGTTGGGGCAGTTCTTC,TRBJ2-1,TRBV6-1,TRBD2,once
CAISPAAGGHGNTIYF,TGTGCCATCAGCCCGGCGGCAGGGGGCCATGGAAACACCATATATTTT,TRBJ1-3,TRBV10-3,TRBD1,.
CASSEKGAKYEQYF,TGTGCCAGCAGTGAAAAGGGGGCCAAGTACGAGCAGTACTTC,TRBJ2-7,TRBV2,TRBD1,once
CASSQDRSGGSPLHF,TGCGCCAGCAGCCAAGATCGGTCCGGAGGATCACCCCTCCACTTT,TRBJ1-6,TRBV4-3,.,.
CASSIGQRSSKNIQYF,TGTGCCAGTAGTATTGGACAGCGATCCTCCAAAAACATTCAGTACTTC,TRBJ2-4,TRBV19,.,.
CASSSRTGSGYEQYF,TGTGCCAGCAGCTCCCGGACAGGGTCAGGCTACGAGCAGTACTTC,TRBJ2-7,TRBV7-2,TRBD1,.
CASSNRAGETQYF,TGTGCCAGTAGTAACAGGGCGGGAGAGACCCAGTACTTC,TRBJ2-5,TRBV19,.,.
CASILDRTNGYTF,TGTGCCAGCATCTTGGACAGGACGAATGGCTACACCTTC,TRBJ1-2,TRBV6-6,TRBD1,.